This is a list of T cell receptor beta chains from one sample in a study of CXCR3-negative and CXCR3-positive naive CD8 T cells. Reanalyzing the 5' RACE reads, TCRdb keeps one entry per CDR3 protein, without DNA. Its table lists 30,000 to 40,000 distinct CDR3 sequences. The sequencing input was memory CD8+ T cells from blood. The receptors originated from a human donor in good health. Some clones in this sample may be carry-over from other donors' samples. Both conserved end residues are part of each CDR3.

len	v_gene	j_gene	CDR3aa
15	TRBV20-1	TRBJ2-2	CSAESGGQNTGELFF
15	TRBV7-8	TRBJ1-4	CASSPPDRDREKLFF
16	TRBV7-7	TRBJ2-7	CASSLSSIAGVDEQYF
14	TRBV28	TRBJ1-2	CASSLPQGIVGYTF
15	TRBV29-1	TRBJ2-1	CSVVPDRVSYNEQFF
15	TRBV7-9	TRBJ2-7	CASSLVLAAAYEQYF
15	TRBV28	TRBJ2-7	CASSPRGLLSYEQYF
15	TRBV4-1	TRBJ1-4	CASSQIYRGGEKLFF
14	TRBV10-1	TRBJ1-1	CASSEGQGDTEAFF
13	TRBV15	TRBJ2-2	CATSGLSAGELFF